This T cell receptor beta chain is from a study of technical replicates of blood from several donors. The assay was immunoSEQ multiplex PCR, and TCRdb's table has in-frame clones only and misses some. The top ten hold 3.5% to 5% of the sample, which has around 60,000 clones, around 92% seen once. In germline, CDR1 is SNHLY, CDR2 FYNNEI. The CDR3 sequence is 15 residues long. V lost 6 bases to trimming and J lost 2 bases; unmatched junction nucleotides: 9. The chain joins TRBV2 to TRBJ1-2; 7 bases match TRBD1. Specimen: PBMCs. The receptor comes from a human donor in good health. Some clones in this sample may be carry-over from other donors' samples. The CDR3 protein is CASRVNRGTNYGYTF. CDR3 nucleotides: TGTGCCAGCAGGGTTAACAGGGGAACAAACTATGGCTACACCTTC.